This T cell receptor beta chain originates from a study of cytomegalovirus exposure and HLA in healthy donors. This CDR3 has 17 residues. Trimming removed 8 bases from V and 0 bases from J; junction bases left unmatched: 13. Germline V gene sequence: CDR1 LNHDA, CDR2 SQIVND (reference sequence). Researchers ran the PCR with 60 Vbeta and 13 Jbeta primers. The repertoire was sequenced with immunoSEQ multiplex PCR; TCRdb's copy has only in-frame clones and lacks some. The data hold around 130,000 clones, with roughly 78% observed a single time. Sequenced input: PBMCs. The source of this sequence is a man aged 35-49 years in good health and CMV-seronegative. V and J are TRBV19 and TRBJ1-5; 7 bases are a match to TRBD1. The CDR3 coding sequence is TGTGCCAGTTCCTCGCTGACAGGGCTCTATAGCAATCAGCCCCAGCATTTT. It codes for CASSSLTGLYSNQPQHF. Supplemented by reference TRBV19 and TRBJ1-5, the full variable domain reads DGGITQSPKYLFRKEGQNVTLSCEQNLNHDAMYWYRQDPGQGLRLIYYSQIVNDFQKGDIAEGYSVSREKKESFPLTVTSAQKNPTAFYLCASSSLTGLYSNQPQHFGDGTRLSIL.